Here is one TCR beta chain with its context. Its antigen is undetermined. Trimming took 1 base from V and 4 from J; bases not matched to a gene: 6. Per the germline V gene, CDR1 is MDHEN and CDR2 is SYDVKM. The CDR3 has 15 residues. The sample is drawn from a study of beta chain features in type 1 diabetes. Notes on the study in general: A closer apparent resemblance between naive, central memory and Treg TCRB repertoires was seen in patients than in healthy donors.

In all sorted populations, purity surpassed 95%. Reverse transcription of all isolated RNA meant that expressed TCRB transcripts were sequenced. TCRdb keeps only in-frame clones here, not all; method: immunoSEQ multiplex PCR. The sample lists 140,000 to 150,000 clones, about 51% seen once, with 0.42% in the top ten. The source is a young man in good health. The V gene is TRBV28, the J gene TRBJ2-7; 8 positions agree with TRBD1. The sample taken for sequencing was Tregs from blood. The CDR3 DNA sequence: TGTGCCAGCAGTTTATCCGGGACAGGTTCATACGAGCAGTACTTC. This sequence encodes CASSLSGTGSYEQYF.